The 28 T cell receptor beta chains presented below share a single source sample, sequenced in a study of blood T cells in healthy people across ages. Next came a second PCR, run for 7 to 11 cycles, which used a sample-barcoded 5' primer along with a J-beta primer mix. TCRdb passed the 5' RACE reads through MiXCR, listing each CDR3 protein once. The sample holds 800,000 to 950,000 distinct CDR3 sequences, roughly 48% seen once. Sequencing was carried out using blood. The source of these receptors is a man aged 25-40 years in good health.

J is TRBJ1-5 and V is TRBV6-2 or TRBV6-3, with D unresolved. Germline CDR1 is MNHEY and CDR2 is SVGEGT. V was clipped by 2 bases and J by 14 bases, with 16 bases between them. This CDR3 is 13 amino acids long. Here the CDR3 reads CASSYRSEVPEHF. The DNA of the CDR3 is TGTGCCAGCAGTTACAGGTCCGAGGTACCGGAGCATTTT.

This clonotype was recorded many times. This chain uses TRBV6-5 with TRBJ2-7; D is possibly TRBD1 (5 bases). With 8 bases removed from V and 3 bases from J, the gap between germline ends came to 23 bases. CDR1 MNHEY and CDR2 SVGAGI come from the germline V gene. The CDR3 spans 16 residues. The CDR3 sequence: CASSGGGAASVYEQYF. CDR3 coding DNA: TGTGCCAGCTCCGGTGGTGGGGCAGCGTCTGTCTACGAGCAGTACTTC.

The V gene is TRBV7-9, the J gene TRBJ2-1, with TRBD2 matching over 12 bases. The germline gives CDR1 SEHNR, CDR2 FQNEAQ (reference sequence). The J segment lost 6 bases and the V segment lost 5 bases, leaving 8 bases of the junction unmatched. The CDR3 has 16 residues. CDR3 amino acids: CASSPILAGGLNEQFF. For the CDR3, the DNA is TGTGCCAGCAGCCCTATTCTAGCGGGGGGGCTCAATGAGCAGTTCTTC.

This rearrangement joins TRBV3-1 to TRBJ1-4; TRBD1 aligns across 7 bases. This CDR3 is 16 amino acids long. Per the germline V gene, CDR1 is LGHDT and CDR2 is YNNKEL (reference sequence). With 4 bases clipped from V and 4 bases from J, the junction kept 9 bases outside the gene matches. CDR3 sequence: CASSRKGGRVNEKLFF. The CDR3 DNA sequence: TGTGCCAGCAGCCGGAAAGGGGGCAGGGTTAATGAAAAACTGTTTTTT. Full variable domain (outside the CDR3, taken from reference TRBV3-1 and TRBJ1-4): DTAVSQTPKYLVTQMGNDKSIKCEQNLGHDTMYWYKQDSKKFLKIMFSYNNKELIINETVPNRFSPKSPDKAHLNLHINSLELGDSAVYFCASSRKGGRVNEKLFFGSGTQLSVL.

V gene TRBV25-1 combines with J gene TRBJ2-5; TRBD1 might be the D (6 bases). Germline CDR1 and CDR2: MGHDK and SYGVNS. V lost 10 bases to trimming and J lost 11 bases, with 20 bases between them. The CDR3 runs 12 residues. Here the CDR3 DNA reads TGTGCCACCTCATCGACAGGAGGTGGGCAGTACTTC. Protein product: CATSSTGGGQYF.

V and J are TRBV7-2 and TRBJ1-6; unclear D gene. This CDR3 has 13 amino acids. CDR1 and CDR2 (germline): SGHTA, FQGNSA. Trimming removed 3 bases at V and 7 bases at J, with 7 bases between. The CDR3 DNA sequence: TGTGCCAGCAGCTTTCACGGAAATTCACCCCTCCACTTT. Translating gives CASSFHGNSPLHF.

The chain links TRBV24-1 to TRBJ2-5, with 7 positions matching TRBD2. The CDR3 loop spans 14 amino acids. Germline CDR1 KGHDR, CDR2 SFDVKD. The ends lost 3 bases at V and 3 bases at J; junction bases unmatched: 3. The CDR3: CATSDTAGEETQYF. The CDR3 DNA reads TGTGCCACCAGTGATACGGCGGGGGAAGAGACCCAGTACTTC.

On this clonotype itself: The junction differs from germline at one of its ends, possibly a read error. The chain carries TRBV4-3 and TRBJ1-4, with D uncertain. Germline CDR1 is LGHNA and CDR2 is YSLEER. This CDR3 is 15 amino acids long. The CDR3 DNA is TGCGCCAGCAGCCCTGGCGTGCTAACTAATGAACAACTGTTTTTT. This sequence encodes CASSPGVLTNEQLFF.

This clonotype was recorded at least ten times. CDR3 amino acids: CASSQAGGNTGELFF. The CDR3 region has the DNA TGTGCCAGCAGCCAAGCGGGGGGGAACACCGGGGAGCTGTTTTTT. The chain carries TRBV4-2 and TRBJ2-2, with TRBD2 matching over 7 bases. The germline CDR1 and CDR2 sequences are LGHNA and YNFKEQ. With V trimmed by 1 base and J by 1 base, 0 bases remained unmatched. CDR3 size: 15 residues.

V is TRBV6-2 or TRBV6-3 and J is TRBJ2-5; 9 bases map to TRBD1. The CDR3 extends over 17 amino acids. Germline loops: CDR1 MNHEY, CDR2 SVGEGT. Losses at the gene ends were 2 bases for V and 11 bases for J; bases not matched to a gene: 18. Here the CDR3 reads CASSYPEFLTGGNEQYF. The CDR3 nucleotides read TGTGCCAGCAGTTACCCCGAATTCCTGACAGGGGGGAATGAGCAGTACTTC.

As concerns this clonotype: A much bigger clone sits one base away, suggesting this may be a read error. The V call is TRBV20-1, the J call TRBJ2-4, with unresolved D. Germline loops: CDR1 DFQATT, CDR2 SNEGSKA (reference sequence). The CDR3 runs to 14 residues. For the CDR3, the DNA is TGCAGTGCTAGAGTGCCGCTAATCAAAAGCATTCAGTACTTC. Its translation is CSARVPLIKSIQYF.

The V gene is TRBV6-4, the J gene TRBJ1-1, with TRBD1 identical over 7 bases. With V trimmed by 4 bases and J by 6 bases, 11 bases remained unmatched. The germline V gene has CDR1 MRHNA and CDR2 SNTAGT. The CDR3 is made up of 15 amino acids. The CDR3 region has the DNA TGTGCCAGCAGTGTTCAAGGGACAGTTGGATCTGAAGCTTTCTTT. It codes for CASSVQGTVGSEAFF.

V usage is TRBV21-1 and J usage is TRBJ1-1; the table's D gene call, TRBD1, was not cross checked with the DNA. TRBV21-1 is termed a pseudogene. This CDR3 region has 11 residues. In DNA form, the CDR3 reads TGTGCCAGCAGCAAAGACAGGGACGCTTTCTTT. Its protein product is CASSKDRDAFF.

In DNA form, the CDR3 reads TGTGCCAGCAGACCTGGGACTAGCGGGTCCCTCGGCGGGGAGCTGTTTTTT. Its translation: CASRPGTSGSLGGELFF. This sequence joins TRBV12-3 or TRBV12-4 and TRBJ2-2; TRBD2 matches 12 bases. The CDR3 has 17 residues. V shed 6 bases and J 7 bases; nucleotides not matched to a gene: 12.

V and J are TRBV6-2 or TRBV6-3 and TRBJ2-7; D ambiguous. The CDR3 has 17 residues. The ends were cut back, 0 bases at V and 0 bases at J, with 15 bases in the middle. From germline, CDR1 is MNHEY and CDR2 SVGEGT. The DNA of the CDR3 is TGTGCCAGCAGTTACTCCAAAACACCACGATACTCCTACGAGCAGTACTTC. As protein: CASSYSKTPRYSYEQYF.

The chain employs TRBV5-1 and TRBJ1-1; possibly TRBD1 for D (6 bases). Germline CDR1 is SGHRS and CDR2 is YFSETQ. This CDR3 has 13 amino acids. Trimming shortened V by 4 bases and J by 3 bases, and 10 bases separated the two germline ends. The CDR3 spells CASSIHRDTEAFF. The CDR3 coding sequence is TGCGCCAGCAGCATACACAGGGACACTGAAGCTTTCTTT.

The chain combines TRBV5-1 with TRBJ1-4; possible D gene TRBD1, 6 bases. Germline lookup yields CDR1 SGHRS and CDR2 YFSETQ. Trimming stripped 3 bases from V and 0 bases from J, with 15 bases between. The CDR3 runs to 17 residues. This CDR3 reads CASSWGASIPTNEKLFF. The CDR3, as DNA: TGCGCCAGCAGCTGGGGGGCGTCGATTCCAACTAATGAAAAACTGTTTTTT.

A few counts support this clonotype. DNA for the CDR3: TGCAGTGCTAGAGGTGATGGGGACAGGGGTCCCTACGAGCAGTACTTC. Protein product: CSARGDGDRGPYEQYF. The genes are TRBV20-1 and TRBJ2-7; 10 bases match TRBD1. Germline-derived CDR1 and CDR2 are DFQATT and SNEGSKA (reference sequence). The CDR3 sequence is 16 residues long. Trimming took 1 base from V and 2 from J; bases not matched to a gene: 8.

This clonotype was observed at least ten times. The chain links TRBV7-6 to TRBJ2-7; a weak D match, TRBD1 (5 bases). The CDR3 sequence is 15 residues long. Trimming left V 3 bases short and J 3 bases short, with 15 bases between. Germline CDR1 reads SGHVS; CDR2 reads FNYEAQ. CDR3 region: CASSLDMGRHYEQYF. The CDR3 DNA is TGTGCCAGCAGCTTGGACATGGGGCGGCACTACGAGCAGTACTTC.

There are a few counts of this clonotype. The V gene is TRBV4-3, the J gene TRBJ2-5; 7 bases map to TRBD2. The CDR3 is 16 amino acids. Trimming cost V 3 bases and J 5 bases; bases outside gene matches: 12. Germline assignment: CDR1 LGHNA and CDR2 YSLEER. The CDR3 region has the DNA TGCGCCAGCAGCCAGGGGCTCGGACTAGGAAGCGAGACCCAGTACTTC. It codes for CASSQGLGLGSETQYF.

In its sample, this clonotype was seen a few times. This sequence joins TRBV12-3 or TRBV12-4 and TRBJ2-5, with TRBD1 matching over 9 bases. V was pared by 6 bases and J by 3 bases, with 5 bases of the junction left unmatched. The CDR3 sequence is 14 residues long. CDR3 DNA: TGTGCCAGCAGGTTAACAGGGGGCAAAGAGACCCAGTACTTC. Its protein is CASRLTGGKETQYF.

The chain joins TRBV20-1 to TRBJ2-3; 8 nucleotides align to TRBD2. This CDR3 spans 17 amino acids. V lost 1 base, J lost 0 bases, and 9 bases stayed unmatched. Germline CDR1 is DFQATT and CDR2 is SNEGSKA (reference sequence). CDR3: CSARGPSGRSSTDTQYF. In nucleotides, the CDR3 is TGCAGTGCTAGAGGACCGAGCGGGAGATCTAGCACAGATACGCAGTATTTT.

The rearrangement uses TRBV3-1 and TRBJ1-2, with 9 bases matching TRBD1. The V segment lost 5 bases and the J segment 6 bases; nucleotides outside the gene matches: 10. The germline V gene encodes CDR1 LGHDT and CDR2 YNNKEL (reference sequence). The CDR3 has 15 amino acids. In DNA, the CDR3 is TGTGCCAGCAGCACACAGGGGGCGAGGGACCATGGCTACACCTTC. Translating gives CASSTQGARDHGYTF.

The rearrangement joins TRBV7-8 to TRBJ2-7, with a possible D match to TRBD2 (5 bases). The CDR3 sequence is 12 residues long. The germline V gene encodes CDR1 SGHVS and CDR2 FQNEAQ. Trimming left V 5 bases short and J 9 bases short, with 14 bases between. In nucleotides, the CDR3 is TGTGCCAGCAGCCCGTGGACTGAAGGGCAGTACTTC. Encoded protein: CASSPWTEGQYF.

There are a few counts of this clonotype. The chain employs TRBV28 and TRBJ2-7, with 10 bases identical to TRBD1. V was clipped by 6 bases and J by 3 bases; unmatched bases: 5. Germline V CDR1 and CDR2: MDHEN, SYDVKM. The CDR3 is 14 amino acids. The CDR3 bases are TGTGCCAGCAGCCGACAGGGGGCGGTCTACGAGCAGTACTTC. Residues: CASSRQGAVYEQYF.

The V call is TRBV15, the J call TRBJ2-7, with a possible D match to TRBD1 (5 bases). The CDR3 loop spans 16 amino acids. Germline-derived CDR1 and CDR2 are LNHNV and YYDKDF (reference sequence). V was shortened by 5 bases and J by 5 bases, with 22 bases between the two germline ends. In DNA, the CDR3 is TGTGCCACCAGCCCAGGGCTCGCGCGTTTGTTTGACGAGCAGTACTTC. As protein: CATSPGLARLFDEQYF.

V usage is TRBV7-2 and J usage is TRBJ2-5, with 8 bases lining up with TRBD2. V lost 4 bases, J lost 11 bases, and 12 bases stayed unmatched. The CDR3 covers 14 residues. Germline V gene sequence: CDR1 SGHTA, CDR2 FQGNSA. The CDR3 protein is CASSSNRGGNEQYF. The DNA for the CDR3 is TGTGCCAGCAGCTCAAACCGGGGGGGAAATGAGCAGTACTTC. Variable domain in full (rest from reference TRBV7-2 and TRBJ2-5): GAGVSQSPSNKVTEKGKDVELRCDPISGHTALYWYRQSLGQGLEFLIYFQGNSAPDKSGLPSDRFSAERTGGSVSTLTIQRTQQEDSAVYLCASSSNRGGNEQYFGPGTRLLVL.

There are a few counts of this clonotype. This chain uses TRBV20-1 with TRBJ2-1; D not resolved. V lost 6 bases, J lost 3 bases, and 18 bases lay in between. There are 15 residues in the CDR3. Germline values: CDR1 DFQATT, CDR2 SNEGSKA (reference sequence). DNA for the CDR3: TGCAGTGCGACACCAATAGAGGCCTTCTACAATGAGCAGTTCTTC. Its translation is CSATPIEAFYNEQFF.